The clone carrying this T cell receptor beta chain appeared many times. Its antigen is as yet unknown. Hyperthyroidism in the patients, aged 18 to 65, was newly diagnosed and under 2 months in duration. Uncontrolled infection, other autoimmune disease, pregnancy or lactation disqualified patients from enrolment. The sample comes from a study of T cells in Graves' hyperthyroidism and ophthalmopathy. In the study overall: Before any treatment, at initial diagnosis, peripheral blood was collected.

Study-wide results and caveats: Most clonotypes expanded in the thyroid (above 0.001) were also present in blood.

From germline, CDR1 is SQVTM and CDR2 ANQGSEA. V gave up 1 base and J gave up 7 bases; unmatched junction bases: 4. CDR3 length: 13 residues. Amplification of TCR beta CDR3 regions was performed using RNA transcripts as template. During a first-round RT-PCR of the TCR CDR3, the HTBI primer set was used. Using its own MiXCR run on the multiplex PCR reads, TCRdb lists one record per CDR3 protein. The sample records fewer than 300,000 distinct CDR3 sequences, roughly 15% being singletons. The rearrangement links TRBV29-1 to TRBJ2-1, with 7 bases fitting TRBD1. Sequencing was carried out using blood. The receptor was derived from a woman in her forties or fifties with Graves' hyperthyroidism that later progressed to Graves' ophthalmopathy. The CDR3 loop is CSVEATQGNEQFF. CDR3 in DNA: TGCAGCGTTGAAGCCACACAGGGGAATGAGCAGTTCTTC.